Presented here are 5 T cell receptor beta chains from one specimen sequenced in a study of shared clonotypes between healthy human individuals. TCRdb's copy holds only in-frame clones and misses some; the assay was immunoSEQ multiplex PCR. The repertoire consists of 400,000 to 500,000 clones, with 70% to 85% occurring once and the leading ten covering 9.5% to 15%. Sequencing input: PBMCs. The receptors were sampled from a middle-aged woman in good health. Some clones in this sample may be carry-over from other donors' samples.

The CDR3 DNA is TGTGCCAGCAGTGAAGGGGGGACAAATCAGCCCCAGCATTTT. Protein sequence: CASSEGGTNQPQHF. The rearrangement joins TRBV2 to TRBJ1-5, with a possible D match to TRBD1 (6 bases). From germline, CDR1 is SNHLY and CDR2 FYNNEI. The CDR3 is 14 residues long. V lost 1 base and J lost 4, with 8 bases in between.

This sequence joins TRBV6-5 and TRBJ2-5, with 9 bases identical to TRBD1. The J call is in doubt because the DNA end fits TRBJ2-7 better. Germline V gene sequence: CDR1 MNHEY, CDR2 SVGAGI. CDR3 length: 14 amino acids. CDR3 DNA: TGTGCCAGCAGGGGGGAACAGGGGGCGAACGAGCAGTACTTC. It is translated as CASRGEQGANEQYF.

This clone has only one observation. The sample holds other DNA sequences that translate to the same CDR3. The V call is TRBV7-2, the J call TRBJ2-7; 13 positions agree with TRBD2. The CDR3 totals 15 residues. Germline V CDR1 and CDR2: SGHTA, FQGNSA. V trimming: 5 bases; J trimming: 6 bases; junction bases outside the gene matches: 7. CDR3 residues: CASSPGLAGVGEQYF. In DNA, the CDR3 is TGTGCCAGCAGCCCCGGACTAGCGGGAGTCGGCGAGCAGTACTTC.

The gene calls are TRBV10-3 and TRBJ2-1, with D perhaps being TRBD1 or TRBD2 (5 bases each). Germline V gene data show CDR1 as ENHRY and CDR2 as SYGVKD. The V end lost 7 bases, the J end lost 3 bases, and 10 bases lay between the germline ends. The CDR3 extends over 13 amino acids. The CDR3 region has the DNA TGTGCCATCAAGGGGCGGGTCTACAATGAGCAGTTCTTC. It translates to CAIKGRVYNEQFF.

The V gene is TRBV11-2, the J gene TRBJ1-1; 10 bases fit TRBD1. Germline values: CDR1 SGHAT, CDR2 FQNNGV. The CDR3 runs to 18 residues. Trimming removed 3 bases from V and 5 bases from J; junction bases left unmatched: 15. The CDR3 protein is CASSFWERTGGGFTEAFF. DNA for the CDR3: TGTGCCAGCAGCTTTTGGGAACGGACAGGGGGAGGATTTACTGAAGCTTTCTTT.